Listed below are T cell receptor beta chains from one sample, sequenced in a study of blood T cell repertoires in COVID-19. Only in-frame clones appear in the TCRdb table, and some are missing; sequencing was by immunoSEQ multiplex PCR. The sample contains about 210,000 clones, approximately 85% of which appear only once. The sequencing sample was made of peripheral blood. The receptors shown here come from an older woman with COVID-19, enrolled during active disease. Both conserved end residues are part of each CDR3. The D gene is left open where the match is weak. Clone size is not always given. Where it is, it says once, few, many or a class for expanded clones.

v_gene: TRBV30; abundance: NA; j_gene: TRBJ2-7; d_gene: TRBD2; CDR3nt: TGTGCCTGGAGTGTTGGTTTAGCGGGATCCCTAGGGAGGGCCTACGAGCAGTACTTC; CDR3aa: CAWSVGLAGSLGRAYEQYF
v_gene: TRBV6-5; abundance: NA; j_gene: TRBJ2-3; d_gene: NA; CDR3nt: TGTGCCAGCAACGAGGGTGTTGGTGGGGATACGCAGTATTTT; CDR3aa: CASNEGVGGDTQYF
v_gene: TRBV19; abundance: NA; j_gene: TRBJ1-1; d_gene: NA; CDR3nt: TGTGCCAGTAGTAACATTTACACTGAAGCTTTCTTT; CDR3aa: CASSNIYTEAFF
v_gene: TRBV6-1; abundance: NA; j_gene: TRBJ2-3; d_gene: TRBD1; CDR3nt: TGTGCCAGCAGTGACCCCCGGGACAGGGGGCTGGGTACGCAGTATTTT; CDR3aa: CASSDPRDRGLGTQYF
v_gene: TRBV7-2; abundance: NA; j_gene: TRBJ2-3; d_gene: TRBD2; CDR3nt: TGTGCCAGCAACCCGGGGGGGGCCTTATCAACAGATACGCAGTATTTT; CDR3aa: CASNPGGALSTDTQYF
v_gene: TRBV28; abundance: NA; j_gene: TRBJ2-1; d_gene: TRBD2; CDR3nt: TGTGCCAGCAGTCTCGGACTAGCGGGAGTCGACAATGAGCAGTTCTTC; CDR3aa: CASSLGLAGVDNEQFF
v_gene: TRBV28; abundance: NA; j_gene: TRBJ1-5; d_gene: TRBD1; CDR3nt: TGTGCCAGCAAGAACAGGGGGTTACTTAGCAATCAGCCCCAGCATTTT; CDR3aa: CASKNRGLLSNQPQHF
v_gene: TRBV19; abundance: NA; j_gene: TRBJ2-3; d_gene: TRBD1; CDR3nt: TGTGCCAGTCTGGGGGACAGGGCTTTAGATACGCAGTATTTT; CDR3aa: CASLGDRALDTQYF
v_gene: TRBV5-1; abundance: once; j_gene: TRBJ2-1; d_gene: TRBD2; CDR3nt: TGCGCCAGCAGCTTGGTACCCCTAGCGGGAGAGGCTGAGCAGTTCTTC; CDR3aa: CASSLVPLAGEAEQFF
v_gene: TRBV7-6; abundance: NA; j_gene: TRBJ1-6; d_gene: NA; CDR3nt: TGTGCCAGCAGCTTACTGGCAGGGGTGCAATCACCCCTCCACTTT; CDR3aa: CASSLLAGVQSPLHF
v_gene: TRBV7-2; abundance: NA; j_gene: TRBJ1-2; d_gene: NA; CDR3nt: TGTGCCAGCAGCTTATCGCGGGACCTAGCCTCCGACTATGGCTACACCTTC; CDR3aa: CASSLSRDLASDYGYTF
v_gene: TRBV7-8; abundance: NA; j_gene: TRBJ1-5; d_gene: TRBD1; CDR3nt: TGTGCCAGCAGCGCCGGGGACAGGGGGGTACGAAGCAATCAGCCCCAGCATTTT; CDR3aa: CASSAGDRGVRSNQPQHF
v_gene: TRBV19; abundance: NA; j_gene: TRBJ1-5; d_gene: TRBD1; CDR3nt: TGTGCCAGTAGTAACAGGGGCCACAATCAGCCCCAGCATTTT; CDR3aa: CASSNRGHNQPQHF
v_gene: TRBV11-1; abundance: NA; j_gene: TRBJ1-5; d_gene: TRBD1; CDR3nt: TGTGCCAGCAGCCCCGGGACAGGGGTGACCCAGCCCCAGCATTTT; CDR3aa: CASSPGTGVTQPQHF